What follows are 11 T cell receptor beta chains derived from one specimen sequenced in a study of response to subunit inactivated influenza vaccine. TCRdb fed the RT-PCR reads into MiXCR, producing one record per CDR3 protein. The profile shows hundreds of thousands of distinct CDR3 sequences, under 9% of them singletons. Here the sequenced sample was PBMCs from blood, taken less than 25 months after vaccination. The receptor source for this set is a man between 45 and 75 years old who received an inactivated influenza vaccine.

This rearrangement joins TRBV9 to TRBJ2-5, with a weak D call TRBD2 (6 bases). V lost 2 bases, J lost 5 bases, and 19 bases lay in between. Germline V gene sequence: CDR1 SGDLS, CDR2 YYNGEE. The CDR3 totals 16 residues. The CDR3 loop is CASSVGGTVSRETQYF. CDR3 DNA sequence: TGTGCCAGCAGCGTTGGGGGGACCGTAAGTCGGGAGACCCAGTACTTC.

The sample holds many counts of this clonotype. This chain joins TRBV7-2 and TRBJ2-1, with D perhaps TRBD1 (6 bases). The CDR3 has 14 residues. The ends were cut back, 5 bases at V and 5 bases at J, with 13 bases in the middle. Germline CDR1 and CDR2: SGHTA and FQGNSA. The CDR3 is CASSVQGHHNEQFF. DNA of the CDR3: TGTGCCAGCAGCGTTCAGGGGCATCACAATGAGCAGTTCTTC.

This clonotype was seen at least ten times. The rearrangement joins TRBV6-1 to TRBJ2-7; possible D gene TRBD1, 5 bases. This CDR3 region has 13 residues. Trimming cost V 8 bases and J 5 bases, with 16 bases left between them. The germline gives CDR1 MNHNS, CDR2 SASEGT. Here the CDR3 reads CASQRGIRNEQYF. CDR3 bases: TGTGCCAGCCAAAGGGGAATCCGAAACGAGCAGTACTTC.

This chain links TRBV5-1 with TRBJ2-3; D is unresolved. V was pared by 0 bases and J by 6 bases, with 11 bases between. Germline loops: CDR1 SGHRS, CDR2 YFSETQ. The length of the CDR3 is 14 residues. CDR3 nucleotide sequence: TGCGCCAGCAGCTTGGGCCTTGATCCCGATACGCAGTATTTT. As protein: CASSLGLDPDTQYF.

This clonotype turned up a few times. CDR3 sequence: CASSDGLSNEQFF. The CDR3 DNA reads as TGTGCCAGCAGTGACGGGCTTTCCAATGAGCAGTTCTTC. The rearrangement joins TRBV6-4 to TRBJ2-1; D is unclear. Trimming took off 2 bases at V and 6 bases at J, with 8 bases between the two ends. The CDR3 covers 13 residues. In germline, CDR1 is MRHNA, CDR2 SNTAGT.

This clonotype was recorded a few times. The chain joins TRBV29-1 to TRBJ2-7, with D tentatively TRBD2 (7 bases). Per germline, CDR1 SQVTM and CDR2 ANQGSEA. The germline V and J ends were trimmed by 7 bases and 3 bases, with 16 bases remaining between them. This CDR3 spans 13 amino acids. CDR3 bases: TGCAGCGCGAGGGAGGGGGGTGACTACGAGCAGTACTTC. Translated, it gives CSAREGGDYEQYF.

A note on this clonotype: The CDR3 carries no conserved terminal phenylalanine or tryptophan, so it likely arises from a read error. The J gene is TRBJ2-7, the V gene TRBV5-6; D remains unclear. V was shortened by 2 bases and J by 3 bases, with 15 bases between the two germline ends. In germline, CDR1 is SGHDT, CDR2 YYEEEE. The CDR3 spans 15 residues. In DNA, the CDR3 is TGTGCCAGCAGCTTTAAACAGCAACCATTCTACGAGCAGTACTCC. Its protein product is CASSFKQQPFYEQYS.

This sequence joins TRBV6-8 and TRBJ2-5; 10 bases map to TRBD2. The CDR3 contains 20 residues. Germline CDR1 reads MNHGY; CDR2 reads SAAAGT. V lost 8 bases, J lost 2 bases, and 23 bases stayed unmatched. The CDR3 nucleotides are TGTGCCAGCGTCCCCGCGGCTAGCGGGAGAGGTAGGATGCTTCAAGAGACCCAGTACTTC. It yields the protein CASVPAASGRGRMLQETQYF.

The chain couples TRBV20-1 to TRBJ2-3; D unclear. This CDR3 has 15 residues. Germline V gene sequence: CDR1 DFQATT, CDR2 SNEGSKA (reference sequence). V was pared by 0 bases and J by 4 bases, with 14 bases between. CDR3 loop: CSARDLAEIADTQYF. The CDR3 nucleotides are TGCAGTGCTAGAGATTTGGCAGAGATAGCAGATACGCAGTATTTT.

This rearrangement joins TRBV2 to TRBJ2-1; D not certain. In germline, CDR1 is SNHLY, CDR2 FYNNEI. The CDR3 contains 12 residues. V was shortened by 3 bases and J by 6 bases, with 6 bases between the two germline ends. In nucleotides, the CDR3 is TGTGCCAGCAGTGATCTCATCAATGAGCAGTTCTTC. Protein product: CASSDLINEQFF.

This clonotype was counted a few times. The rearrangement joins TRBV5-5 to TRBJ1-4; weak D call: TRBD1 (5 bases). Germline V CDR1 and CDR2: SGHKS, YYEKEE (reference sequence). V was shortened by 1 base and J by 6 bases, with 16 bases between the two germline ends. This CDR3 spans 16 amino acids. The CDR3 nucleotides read TGTGCCAGCAGCTTGCGCACGGTGACAGTAGATGAAAAACTGTTTTTT. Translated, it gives CASSLRTVTVDEKLFF.